The next 23 T cell receptor beta chains were all read from a single sample in a study of blood T cell repertoires in COVID-19. Profiled with immunoSEQ multiplex PCR; TCRdb holds only in-frame clones, not every one. This sample has approximately 180,000 clones, with more than 75% found just once. Sequenced: peripheral blood. Receptors were obtained from a person aged 70 to 85 with COVID-19, enrolled during active disease.

The chain joins TRBV6-1 to TRBJ1-2; TRBD1 matches at 8 bases. CDR3 size: 15 residues. Germline trimming cut 1 base from V and 5 bases from J; bases unmatched to any gene: 6. Germline CDR1 is MNHNS and CDR2 is SASEGT. CDR3 amino acids: CASSEEGRGQYGYTF. The CDR3 nucleotides are TGTGCCAGCAGTGAAGAGGGCAGGGGGCAGTATGGCTACACCTTC.

This chain connects TRBV6-5 to TRBJ2-1, with TRBD2 as a possible D gene (5 bases). This CDR3 is 13 amino acids long. Germline CDR1 reads MNHEY; CDR2 reads SVGAGI. The ends were cut back, 7 bases at V and 5 bases at J, with 12 bases in the middle. This chain's CDR3 is CASNNGVNNEQFF. The CDR3 nucleotides are TGTGCCAGCAATAACGGGGTCAACAATGAGCAGTTCTTC.

This chain links TRBV28 with TRBJ1-1; 8 bases match TRBD1. The CDR3 extends over 14 amino acids. Germline V gene lookup returns CDR1 MDHEN and CDR2 SYDVKM. Unmatched junction bases numbered 7, after V lost 7 bases and J lost 3 bases. CDR3 DNA: TGTGCCAGCACCTTATACAGGGGGGACACTGAAGCTTTCTTT. This gives the protein CASTLYRGDTEAFF.

J is TRBJ1-5 and V is TRBV7-2; D gene unclear. V shed 5 bases and J shed 3 bases, with 14 bases lying between them. This CDR3 region has 15 residues. Germline V gene sequence: CDR1 SGHTA, CDR2 FQGNSA. The CDR3 sequence: CASSLRGLINQPQHF. The CDR3 DNA follows: TGTGCCAGCAGCCTCCGAGGCCTGATCAATCAGCCCCAGCATTTT.

The gene calls are TRBV15 and TRBJ2-3, with 9 bases aligning to TRBD1. J was trimmed by 2 bases and V by 3 bases; bases with no gene match: 3. This CDR3 region has 15 residues. Looked up from germline, CDR1 is LNHNV and CDR2 is YYDKDF (reference sequence). CDR3 amino acids: CATSRGQGDTDTQYF. The CDR3 region has the DNA TGTGCCACCAGCAGGGGACAGGGAGACACAGATACGCAGTATTTT.

The chain couples TRBV27 to TRBJ1-2, with 10 nucleotides matching TRBD1. Losses at the gene ends were 5 bases for V and 6 bases for J; bases not matched to a gene: 3. The germline V gene has CDR1 MNHEY and CDR2 SMNVEV (reference sequence). The CDR3 consists of 13 residues. The CDR3 loop is CASSDRGRDGYTF. The CDR3 DNA reads TGTGCCAGCAGTGACAGGGGGCGCGATGGCTACACCTTC.

This sequence joins TRBV6-5 and TRBJ1-2, with D perhaps TRBD1 (5 bases). Germline V gene sequence: CDR1 MNHEY, CDR2 SVGAGI. The CDR3 sequence is 14 residues long. Between the trimmed V and J ends, which lost 11 bases and 7 bases, there was a span of 23 bases. The CDR3 loop reads CACRGGISLGGYTF. The CDR3 DNA reads as TGTGCCTGTCGGGGGGGTATTTCCTTGGGTGGCTACACCTTC.

The chain combines TRBV6-5 with TRBJ2-7; 9 bases line up with TRBD1. The CDR3 consists of 15 residues. Losses at the gene ends were 7 bases for V and 6 bases for J; bases not matched to a gene: 13. Germline lookup yields CDR1 MNHEY and CDR2 SVGAGI. The chain's CDR3 is CASIASGTGHSEQYF. CDR3 bases: TGTGCCAGCATCGCTTCCGGGACAGGGCACAGCGAGCAGTACTTC.

This sequence joins TRBV19 and TRBJ2-1; 9 bases line up with TRBD2. V was pared by 5 bases and J by 9 bases, with 8 bases of the junction left unmatched. Germline V CDR1 and CDR2: LNHDA, SQIVND (reference sequence). The CDR3 is made up of 14 amino acids. The CDR3 sequence: CASSELAGTGEQFF. The CDR3 DNA sequence: TGTGCCAGTAGTGAACTAGCGGGTACTGGTGAGCAGTTCTTC.

This clone was detected only once. The chain uses TRBV5-4 and TRBJ1-4, with TRBD1 as a possible D gene (5 bases). This CDR3 spans 14 amino acids. The germline V gene has CDR1 SGHNT and CDR2 YYREEE (reference sequence). Trimming took off 4 bases at V and 6 bases at J, with 13 bases between the two ends. The CDR3 here is CASSNDRSDEKLFF. DNA for the CDR3: TGTGCCAGCAGCAACGACAGAAGTGATGAAAAACTGTTTTTT.

J is TRBJ1-1 and V is TRBV5-1, with 11 bases matching TRBD1. The CDR3 has 15 amino acids. The V and J ends lost 2 bases and 6 bases, in that order; junction bases with no gene match: 6. Germline assignment: CDR1 SGHRS and CDR2 YFSETQ. The CDR3 sequence: CASSFPGTGGAEAFF. CDR3 bases: TGCGCCAGCAGCTTTCCCGGGACAGGGGGGGCTGAAGCTTTCTTT.

V gene TRBV2 combines with J gene TRBJ2-3; D is unclear. The CDR3 has 15 amino acids. Trimming removed 6 bases from V and 0 bases from J, with 13 bases in between. In germline, CDR1 is SNHLY, CDR2 FYNNEI. The DNA of the CDR3 is TGTGCCAGCAGGAGAGGTAGCCGAAGCACAGATACGCAGTATTTT. Translation: CASRRGSRSTDTQYF.

The rearrangement joins TRBV28 to TRBJ1-1, with D uncertain. The CDR3 runs to 14 residues. Trimming stripped 7 bases from V and 5 bases from J, with 17 bases between. Germline CDR1 is MDHEN and CDR2 is SYDVKM. The CDR3 coding sequence is TGTGCCAGCATAGTCCCAGGCCAACGGACTGAAGCTTTCTTT. Translating gives CASIVPGQRTEAFF.

The rearrangement joins TRBV28 to TRBJ1-1; D is unclear. V gave up 6 bases and J gave up 5 bases, with 19 bases separating them. This CDR3 comprises 15 residues. Germline CDR1 reads MDHEN; CDR2 reads SYDVKM. Here the CDR3 reads CASSSLSAGETEAFF. The CDR3 nucleotides read TGTGCCAGCAGCAGTTTATCGGCGGGAGAGACTGAAGCTTTCTTT.

The gene calls are TRBV10-3 and TRBJ2-1; weak D call: TRBD2 (5 bases). This CDR3 contains 14 residues. V lost 5 bases, J lost 5 bases, and 13 bases lay in between. The germline V gene encodes CDR1 ENHRY and CDR2 SYGVKD. Here the CDR3 DNA reads TGTGCCATCAGTCCGGGAAACCAGGACAATGAGCAGTTCTTC. This codes for CAISPGNQDNEQFF.

CDR3 nucleotide sequence: TGTGCCAGCAGCCCCTTGGTAGGGAGGAACACCGGGGAGCTGTTTTTT. Protein sequence: CASSPLVGRNTGELFF. The V gene is TRBV28, the J gene TRBJ2-2; D might be TRBD2 (5 bases). Trimming stripped 6 bases from V and 1 base from J, with 15 bases between. The V gene's germline CDR1 is MDHEN and CDR2 SYDVKM. This CDR3 has 16 amino acids.

This chain's CDR3 is CASSFGQGENIQYF. The CDR3, as DNA: TGTGCCAGCAGCTTCGGACAGGGGGAAAACATTCAGTACTTC. The chain is built from TRBV11-1 and TRBJ2-4, with 10 bases aligning to TRBD1. V lost 3 bases and J lost 5; bases outside the gene matches: 1. The CDR3 length is 14 residues. Germline CDR1 is SGHAT and CDR2 is FQDESV (reference sequence).

V gene TRBV5-1 combines with J gene TRBJ1-6; 7 bases fit TRBD1. Germline assignment: CDR1 SGHRS and CDR2 YFSETQ. There are 16 residues in the CDR3. V was clipped by 5 bases and J by 3 bases; unmatched bases: 8. CDR3 amino acids: CASRAIGDSYNSPLHF. The CDR3 DNA sequence: TGCGCCAGCAGGGCTATCGGGGACAGCTATAATTCACCCCTCCACTTT.

The chain couples TRBV14 to TRBJ2-1, with 9 positions matching TRBD2. The CDR3 contains 20 residues. Per germline, CDR1 SGHDN and CDR2 FVKESK. J gave up 5 bases and V 1 base, and 18 bases lay outside the gene matches. The CDR3 DNA is TGTGCCAGCAGCCAAGCACCATTAACCGTCCTAGCGGGGTCGGACAATGAGCAGTTCTTC. This gives the protein CASSQAPLTVLAGSDNEQFF.

The V and J genes are TRBV10-3 and TRBJ2-5; 8 bases map to TRBD1. This CDR3 region has 14 residues. After removal of 2 bases from V and 5 bases from J, the junction contained 4 bases not matched to a gene. CDR1 ENHRY and CDR2 SYGVKD come from the germline V gene. The CDR3 DNA is TGTGCCATCAGTGAGCAGGGGGCGGGGGAGACCCAGTACTTC. Its translation is CAISEQGAGETQYF.

This chain joins TRBV5-1 and TRBJ2-5, with TRBD2 as a possible D gene (5 bases). The CDR3 totals 13 residues. Per germline, CDR1 SGHRS and CDR2 YFSETQ. The ends were cut back, 1 base at V and 5 bases at J, with 9 bases in the middle. In nucleotides, the CDR3 is TGCGCCAGCAGCTTGTCCGGGATTGAGACCCAGTACTTC. As protein: CASSLSGIETQYF. The variable domain in full, with the rest retrieved from reference TRBV5-1 and TRBJ2-5, is KAGVTQTPRYLIKTRGQQVTLSCSPISGHRSVSWYQQTPGQGLQFLFEYFSETQRNKGNFPGRFSGRQFSNSRSEMNVSTLELGDSALYLCASSLSGIETQYFGPGTRLLVL.

The rearrangement uses TRBV19 and TRBJ2-2, with D unclear. Per germline, CDR1 LNHDA and CDR2 SQIVND (reference sequence). The CDR3 extends over 16 amino acids. Trimming left V 5 bases short and J 1 base short, with 14 bases between. The CDR3 protein is CASSVKLLQNTGELFF. In DNA, the CDR3 is TGTGCCAGTAGTGTAAAGCTACTCCAGAACACCGGGGAGCTGTTTTTT.

V is TRBV9 and J is TRBJ2-3; TRBD2 matches 8 bases. Germline CDR1 is SGDLS and CDR2 is YYNGEE. V shed 0 bases and J 6 bases; nucleotides not matched to a gene: 3. The CDR3 sequence is 14 residues long. This CDR3 is CASSVVAGGDTQYF. For the CDR3, the DNA is TGTGCCAGCAGCGTAGTCGCGGGGGGTGATACGCAGTATTTT.